This passage covers 6 T cell receptor beta chains from one sample sequenced in a study of CD8 T cells in Susac syndrome. Reverse transcription of roughly 0.45 to 1 ug RNA was performed with random hexamers. TCRdb re-derived calls from the immunoSEQ multiplex PCR reads in MiXCR, one entry per CDR3 protein. The table records some 190,000 distinct CDR3 sequences, approximately 93% of them present only once. Sample: CD4+ T cells from PBMCs. Every receptor here comes from a human donor in good health.

The V call is TRBV10-3, the J call TRBJ1-1; D is undetermined. This CDR3 is built from 13 residues. CDR1 and CDR2 (germline): ENHRY, SYGVKD. V gave up 7 bases and J gave up 7 bases, with 16 bases separating them. The DNA of the CDR3 is TGTGCCATCAAAGGAGGGAGTACCAGTGAAGCTTTCTTT. Amino acid sequence: CAIKGGSTSEAFF.

This sequence joins TRBV28 and TRBJ2-5; D remains unclear. The CDR3 has 14 amino acids. CDR1 MDHEN and CDR2 SYDVKM come from the germline V gene. Between the trimmed V and J ends, which lost 3 bases and 1 base, there was a span of 9 bases. As DNA, the CDR3 is TGTGCCAGCAGTTTTACCCTCATCCAAGAGACCCAGTACTTC. Encoded protein: CASSFTLIQETQYF.

CDR3 bases: TGTGCCAGCAGTGAATCGGGGTACGGGGCCAACGTCCTGACTTTC. It translates to CASSESGYGANVLTF. The rearrangement links TRBV25-1 to TRBJ2-6, with D possibly TRBD2 on 5 matching bases. Looked up from germline, CDR1 is MGHDK and CDR2 is SYGVNS. The CDR3 is 15 amino acids. V was pared by 1 base and J by 4 bases, with 8 bases between.

The V and J genes are TRBV27 and TRBJ2-3; D not resolved. Germline CDR1 reads MNHEY; CDR2 reads SMNVEV (reference sequence). The CDR3 is 14 amino acids. V was trimmed by 4 bases and J by 0 bases, leaving 8 bases between them. This CDR3 reads CASSSPPSTDTQYF. Written as DNA, the CDR3 is TGTGCCAGCAGTTCCCCACCTAGCACAGATACGCAGTATTTT.

V is TRBV10-3 and J is TRBJ2-3; TRBD1 agrees at 7 bases. V dropped 6 bases and J dropped 0; count of bases not matched to a gene: 3. CDR3 length: 14 amino acids. Germline CDR1 is ENHRY and CDR2 is SYGVKD. CDR3 protein: CAIRPGQSTDTQYF. Written as DNA, the CDR3 is TGTGCCATCAGACCGGGACAGAGCACAGATACGCAGTATTTT.

This chain uses TRBV25-1 with TRBJ2-7, with D perhaps TRBD1 or TRBD2 (5 bases each). The CDR3 runs to 13 residues. V lost 6 bases and J 6 bases, leaving 15 bases between the germline ends. The germline CDR1 and CDR2 sequences are MGHDK and SYGVNS. CDR3 nucleotide sequence: TGTGCCAGCAGCCGAGGGGTGCCTAGCGAGCAGTACTTC. Translating gives CASSRGVPSEQYF.